This T cell receptor beta chain was sequenced for a study of T cells in Graves' hyperthyroidism and ophthalmopathy. As for the study in general: The authors collected peripheral blood at initial diagnosis, before any treatment.

The CDR3 length is 16 residues. J was trimmed by 3 bases and V by 5 bases; bases with no gene match: 13. In germline, CDR1 is SGHVS, CDR2 FQNEAQ. It was RNA transcripts that yielded the amplified TCR beta CDR3 regions. RT-PCR in the first round (using the HTBI primer set) targeted the TCR CDR3. TCRdb analysed the multiplex PCR reads with MiXCR anew, one entry per CDR3 protein. The sample contains approximately 610,000 distinct CDR3 sequences, about 14% of which appear only once. Criteria for exclusion of patients were uncontrolled infection, other autoimmune disease, pregnancy or lactation. Thyroid ultrasound and orbital computed tomography, with clinical symptoms and serum thyroxine and TRAb, informed diagnoses. This clonotype appeared many times. No antigen is known for it. Study-wide results and caveats: A 13 V-J model separated ophthalmopathy from stable hyperthyroidism.

This chain joins TRBV7-8 and TRBJ2-7; 7 positions agree with TRBD1. The sample was blood. This sequence was found in a woman aged 35 to 49 with Graves' ophthalmopathy. The CDR3 DNA sequence: TGTGCCAGCAGCCCTAGCCTAGACAGGGAAGGCTACGAGCAGTACTTC. Translation gives CASSPSLDREGYEQYF.